The sequence of this T cell receptor beta chain was determined in a study of blood T cell repertoires in COVID-19 (dated by TCRdb to the early 2020s). At the level of the whole study: The collaborator samples originated in the United States, Italy and Spain and spanned the acute and convalescent phases of COVID-19. The prospective study material was composed of cDNA or gDNA derived from T cells, B-cell-depleted T cells, or PBMCs. The repertoires were released in a freely available public database meant as a resource for research on the immune response to SARS-CoV-2. The dataset comprised deeply sampled blood TCRbeta repertoires from subjects exposed to, actively infected with, or recovered from COVID-19. Samples were obtained from the ongoing ImmuneRACE study (first 160 participants) and from some 1,200 subjects provided by 6 global collaborators. Where available, HLA class I and class II types were taken from metadata supplied by the sample provider and were not determined by assay-based typing. Nearly every sample came with metadata listing a de-identified subject ID, COVID-19 status, age in years and sex.

TCRbeta CDR3 regions were amplified from genomic DNA by means of the immunoSEQ Assay, a bias-controlled multiplex PCR. Turning to the authors' computational methods: The number of nucleated cells in each sample was estimated by amplification of reference gene primers within the assay. Sequence reads were collapsed and filtered to measure the absolute abundance of every unique TCRbeta CDR3 rearrangement. For each sample, productive Simpson clonality was calculated as the square root of Simpson's diversity index over productive rearrangements. In its TCRdb copy, this immuneACCESS table keeps in-frame sequences only and misses some clones. Where compared with another copy, unresolved V genes explain less than half of these, and the others have no known cause. The DNA was the basis for D and trimming; V, J and clone size are from that table. The sample table lists about 64,000 clones, just over 90% of them with a count of one. The ten biggest clones cover 1.6% of the sample.

V is cut by 10 bases and J by 2 bases, and the space between the germline ends is 12 bases. CDR1 and CDR2 (ENHRY, SYGVKD) derive from the germline V gene. The CDR3, from cysteine to phenylalanine, totals 12 residues. Of all the DNA, just the CDR3 is kept, 36 bases in frame from base 1. Here is what the overall study found, with its caveats: The quantity of clinical and demographic metadata differed by source and by participant and was supplied without curation.

Each collaborating institution followed its own protocols to collect whole blood in K2EDTA tubes. For TCRbeta analysis, collaborator samples were shipped as frozen whole blood, as isolated PBMCs, or as DNA extracted from either sample type. This clone has a handful of counts. Its antigen has not been determined. Qualities for individual bases were not recorded, and no much larger clone is one base off. Sequenced input: peripheral blood. The chain links TRBV10-3 with TRBJ2-7, and the D gene may be TRBD2, 5 bases matching. The source of this sequence is a human donor in a cohort sampled during active COVID-19. This receptor has the CDR3 CATRRQAYEQYF. The nucleotide sequence reads TGTGCCACGAGGAGGCAGGCCTACGAGCAGTACTTC.